This T cell receptor beta chain was recorded in a study of T cells expressing NK-cell markers. The CDR3 loop spans 13 amino acids. Germline V CDR1 and CDR2: LNHDA, SQIVND (reference sequence). TCRdb reworked the 5' RACE reads into one entry per CDR3 protein, no DNA. This repertoire comprises 350,000 to 500,000 distinct CDR3 sequences; its ten largest clones make up roughly 7.2%. This clonotype originated in a woman aged 18 to 75 in good health. The sample comprised blood T cells: a sorted CD56 or NKG2C T cell subset, CD4+ or CD8+ T cells, or bulk PBMC T cells (not recorded which). The chain is built from TRBV19 and TRBJ2-1; TCRdb designates TRBD2, a call that cannot be tested without DNA. The CDR3 spells CASRLAGGNEQFF.